The 8 T cell receptor beta chains below come from one sample, sequenced in a study of blood T cell repertoires in COVID-19. Clones were sequenced by immunoSEQ multiplex PCR, and TCRdb holds only the in-frame ones, with some missing. The table includes about 200,000 clones, about 88% detected once. The material sequenced was peripheral blood. Source of these receptors: a man between 60 and 70 years old with acute or convalescent COVID-19.

The chain has TRBV24-1 and TRBJ2-3, with 9 bases identical to TRBD2. Germline CDR1 is KGHDR and CDR2 is SFDVKD. V lost 4 bases to trimming and J lost 7 bases; unmatched junction nucleotides: 14. This CDR3 spans 17 amino acids. The CDR3 DNA sequence: TGTGCCACCAGTGACTGGGGTAGCGGGGGACTGCCTTATACGCAGTATTTT. It encodes CATSDWGSGGLPYTQYF.

The CDR3 DNA reads TGTGCCAGCAGCGGACAGGGACTGAACACTGAAGCTTTCTTT. It yields the protein CASSGQGLNTEAFF. The rearrangement joins TRBV6-5 to TRBJ1-1, with 8 bases identical to TRBD1. The CDR3 runs 14 residues. Germline V gene sequence: CDR1 MNHEY, CDR2 SVGAGI. Trimming cost V 6 bases and J 0 bases; bases outside gene matches: 3.

The chain employs TRBV7-9 and TRBJ2-7, with unresolved D. CDR1 and CDR2 from the germline V gene are SEHNR and FQNEAQ (reference sequence). This CDR3 has 11 residues. The V and J ends lost 3 bases and 12 bases respectively, with 12 bases between them. CDR3 region: CASSFDRLVYF. The CDR3 DNA follows: TGTGCCAGCAGCTTTGACCGACTGGTGTACTTC.

This chain uses TRBV3-1 (or the pseudogene TRBV3-2) with TRBJ1-2; 11 nucleotides agree with TRBD1. The trim removed 4 bases at V and 5 bases at J, leaving 6 bases unmatched. This CDR3 has 15 residues. The germline V gene encodes CDR1 LGHDT and CDR2 YNNKEL (reference sequence). CDR3 in DNA: TGTGCCAGCAGCCGGGGACAGGGGGTGAGATATGGCTACACCTTC. Its translation is CASSRGQGVRYGYTF.

This chain uses TRBV19 with TRBJ1-6; 10 bases agree with TRBD1. Trimming removed 4 bases from V and 10 bases from J; junction bases left unmatched: 4. The germline V gene encodes CDR1 LNHDA and CDR2 SQIVND (reference sequence). CDR3 size: 14 residues. As DNA, the CDR3 is TGTGCCAGTAGTAAGGGACAGGGGATCTCACCCCTCCACTTT. Amino acids: CASSKGQGISPLHF.

This clone was counted a few times. The chain recombines TRBV5-1 with TRBJ2-3, with D possibly being TRBD1 (6 bases). V was pared by 5 bases and J by 4 bases, with 11 bases between. The CDR3 has 13 amino acids. CDR1 SGHRS and CDR2 YFSETQ come from the germline V gene. DNA for the CDR3: TGCGCCAGCAGACAAGGGGGTGCAGATACGCAGTATTTT. Encoded protein: CASRQGGADTQYF. Full variable domain (remainder filled in from reference TRBV5-1 and TRBJ2-3): KAGVTQTPRYLIKTRGQQVTLSCSPISGHRSVSWYQQTPGQGLQFLFEYFSETQRNKGNFPGRFSGRQFSNSRSEMNVSTLELGDSALYLCASRQGGADTQYFGPGTRLTVL.

J is TRBJ1-5 and V is TRBV19; 8 bases line up with TRBD1. From germline, CDR1 is LNHDA and CDR2 SQIVND (reference sequence). This CDR3 has 14 amino acids. V lost 6 bases to trimming and J lost 7 bases; unmatched junction nucleotides: 8. CDR3 residues: CASRDGQGGQPQHF. CDR3 nucleotides: TGTGCCAGTAGGGACGGACAGGGAGGACAGCCCCAGCATTTT.

The chain joins TRBV5-4 to TRBJ2-3; 7 bases are a match to TRBD1. Germline values: CDR1 SGHNT, CDR2 YYREEE (reference sequence). The CDR3 totals 15 residues. V shed 4 bases, J shed 4 bases, and the junction held 9 bases outside the gene matches. The chain's CDR3 is CASSTYQGVADTQYF. CDR3 DNA sequence: TGTGCCAGCAGCACTTATCAGGGGGTGGCAGATACGCAGTATTTT.